The rows below give T cell receptor beta chains drawn from one sample of a study of technical replicates of blood from several donors. The protocol was immunoSEQ multiplex PCR, while the TCRdb copy is restricted to in-frame clones and leaves out a portion. The sample records over 45,000 clones, approximately 90% being singletons. Sequencing input: PBMCs. All receptors come from a human donor in good health. Some clones in this sample may be carry-over from other donors' samples. The CDR3 runs from the conserved cysteine through the conserved F or W. Fields, in order: J gene, V gene, clone size, CDR3 protein. Clone size is shown for a subset of rows, as once, few, many or a class of expanded clone.

J gene: TRBJ2-1; V gene: TRBV5-1; clone size: once; CDR3 protein: CASSLYPGEQFF
J gene: TRBJ2-4; V gene: TRBV30; clone size: few; CDR3 protein: CAWSGQLLAKNIQYF
J gene: TRBJ2-7; V gene: TRBV29-1; clone size: .; CDR3 protein: CSVVTSGTSYEQYF
J gene: TRBJ2-2; V gene: TRBV29-1; clone size: .; CDR3 protein: CSVGDRWNTGELFF
J gene: TRBJ2-7; V gene: TRBV7-2; clone size: .; CDR3 protein: CASSLGQGGPEQYF
J gene: TRBJ1-2; V gene: TRBV10-2; clone size: once; CDR3 protein: CASDASGAATRQYGYTF
J gene: TRBJ1-4; V gene: TRBV6-1; clone size: .; CDR3 protein: CASNPTGSKIEKLFF
J gene: TRBJ1-6; V gene: TRBV12-5; clone size: .; CDR3 protein: CASGSTGQGSRSYNSPLHF
J gene: TRBJ2-1; V gene: TRBV7-9; clone size: .; CDR3 protein: CASSFLGATWSEQFF
J gene: TRBJ2-5; V gene: TRBV7-7; clone size: once; CDR3 protein: CASSLVHEDSQYF
J gene: TRBJ1-2; V gene: TRBV6-5; clone size: few; CDR3 protein: CASSLAGQGRGYTF
J gene: TRBJ2-7; V gene: TRBV6-1; clone size: .; CDR3 protein: CATSLAGGPYEQYF
J gene: TRBJ1-4; V gene: TRBV19; clone size: .; CDR3 protein: CASSPRGARRGEKLFF
J gene: TRBJ2-2; V gene: TRBV14; clone size: .; CDR3 protein: CASSHGLAGFTGELFF
J gene: TRBJ1-4; V gene: TRBV2; clone size: .; CDR3 protein: CASRGGPSEKLFF
J gene: TRBJ2-3; V gene: TRBV6-6; clone size: .; CDR3 protein: CASSYLGLASDTQYF
J gene: TRBJ1-6; V gene: TRBV7-9; clone size: .; CDR3 protein: CASSLVSVGQKNNSPLHF
J gene: TRBJ1-2; V gene: TRBV27; clone size: .; CDR3 protein: CASSLGTAYGYTF
J gene: TRBJ2-3; V gene: TRBV29-1; clone size: .; CDR3 protein: CSVAWTGGTDTQYF
J gene: TRBJ2-6; V gene: TRBV27; clone size: .; CDR3 protein: CASSFYFSGANVLTF
J gene: TRBJ2-3; V gene: TRBV6-4; clone size: once; CDR3 protein: CASSDAGLPTDTQYF
J gene: TRBJ1-6; V gene: TRBV6-5; clone size: .; CDR3 protein: CASSYSGGSYNSPLHF
J gene: TRBJ2-3; V gene: TRBV5-1; clone size: .; CDR3 protein: CASSLVPSGGVTDTQYF
J gene: TRBJ2-7; V gene: TRBV29-1; clone size: .; CDR3 protein: CSVTSGRYSYEQYF
J gene: TRBJ2-3; V gene: TRBV19; clone size: .; CDR3 protein: CASSSPAGRAMDTQYF
J gene: TRBJ2-2; V gene: TRBV7-8; clone size: .; CDR3 protein: CASSAQASGGGELFF
J gene: TRBJ2-1; V gene: TRBV7-2; clone size: .; CDR3 protein: CASSLDETSGSIYNEQFF
J gene: TRBJ1-2; V gene: TRBV7-9; clone size: .; CDR3 protein: CASSSSPSGQLLYGYTF
J gene: TRBJ1-2; V gene: TRBV11-2; clone size: .; CDR3 protein: CASSRTGDGYTF
J gene: TRBJ2-2; V gene: TRBV7-9; clone size: .; CDR3 protein: CASSPSGRAGGELFF
J gene: TRBJ1-1; V gene: TRBV7-8; clone size: .; CDR3 protein: CASSLVRPTGFYTEAFF
J gene: TRBJ2-5; V gene: TRBV7-9; clone size: .; CDR3 protein: CASPRGWNPETQYF
J gene: TRBJ2-5; V gene: TRBV30; clone size: .; CDR3 protein: CAWSTSEGKQETQYF
J gene: TRBJ2-7; V gene: TRBV29-1; clone size: .; CDR3 protein: CSVETSGGSYEQYF
J gene: TRBJ2-2; V gene: TRBV2; clone size: .; CDR3 protein: CASSRGQGRTGELFF
J gene: TRBJ2-5; V gene: TRBV5-4; clone size: .; CDR3 protein: CASSLRDRGGVAQYF
J gene: TRBJ1-1; V gene: TRBV15; clone size: .; CDR3 protein: CATSRDDTEAFF
J gene: TRBJ1-2; V gene: TRBV7-2; clone size: .; CDR3 protein: CASSPRDRGHDGYTF
J gene: TRBJ2-1; V gene: TRBV29-1; clone size: few; CDR3 protein: CSVPAFNEQFF
J gene: TRBJ2-7; V gene: TRBV6-5; clone size: .; CDR3 protein: CASSAPGEGTYEQYF
J gene: TRBJ2-5; V gene: TRBV4-1; clone size: .; CDR3 protein: CASSQDGRGLGTQYF
J gene: TRBJ2-5; V gene: TRBV7-9; clone size: medium-sized; CDR3 protein: CASSLPVGRGAQETQYF
J gene: TRBJ1-3; V gene: TRBV2; clone size: .; CDR3 protein: CASRNGQSSGNTIYF
J gene: TRBJ2-7; V gene: TRBV7-9; clone size: .; CDR3 protein: CASSSGTGVGEQYF
J gene: TRBJ1-2; V gene: TRBV2; clone size: .; CDR3 protein: CASSEALLSGYTF
J gene: TRBJ1-6; V gene: TRBV2; clone size: .; CDR3 protein: CASSPRTGDNSPLHF
J gene: TRBJ1-3; V gene: TRBV5-6; clone size: .; CDR3 protein: CASSLFGTLELFSGNTIYF
J gene: TRBJ2-3; V gene: TRBV5-1; clone size: .; CDR3 protein: CASSLMSVTDTQYF
J gene: TRBJ2-1; V gene: TRBV6-5; clone size: .; CDR3 protein: CASSLSGFLYNEQFF
J gene: TRBJ2-3; V gene: TRBV5-6; clone size: .; CDR3 protein: CASSPELGQEPPDTQYF
J gene: TRBJ2-7; V gene: TRBV12-5; clone size: .; CDR3 protein: CASGSLQRNYEQYF
J gene: TRBJ1-4; V gene: TRBV30; clone size: .; CDR3 protein: CAWSVLGGASNEKLFF
J gene: TRBJ1-5; V gene: TRBV5-6; clone size: .; CDR3 protein: CASSLSGAGQPQHF
J gene: TRBJ1-4; V gene: TRBV27; clone size: .; CDR3 protein: CASSFRGRANEKLFF
J gene: TRBJ2-1; V gene: TRBV30; clone size: .; CDR3 protein: CAWSNGNEQFF
J gene: TRBJ2-3; V gene: TRBV2; clone size: .; CDR3 protein: CASFGASGRTDTQYF
J gene: TRBJ2-7; V gene: TRBV5-6; clone size: .; CDR3 protein: CASSPGLGTYEQYF